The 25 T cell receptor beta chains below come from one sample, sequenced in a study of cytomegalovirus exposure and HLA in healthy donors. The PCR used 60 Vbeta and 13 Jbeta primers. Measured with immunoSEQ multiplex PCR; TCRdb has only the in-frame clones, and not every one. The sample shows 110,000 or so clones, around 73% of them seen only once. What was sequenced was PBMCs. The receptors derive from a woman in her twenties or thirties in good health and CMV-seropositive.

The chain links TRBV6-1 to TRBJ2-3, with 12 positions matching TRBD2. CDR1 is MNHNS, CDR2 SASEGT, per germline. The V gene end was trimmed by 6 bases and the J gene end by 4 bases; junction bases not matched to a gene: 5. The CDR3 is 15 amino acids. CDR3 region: CASSAGLAGSDTQYF. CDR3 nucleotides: TGTGCCAGCAGCGCGGGACTAGCGGGTTCAGATACGCAGTATTTT.

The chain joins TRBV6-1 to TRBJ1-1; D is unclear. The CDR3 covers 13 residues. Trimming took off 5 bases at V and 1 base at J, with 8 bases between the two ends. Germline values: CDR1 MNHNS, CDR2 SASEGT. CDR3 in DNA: TGTGCCAGCAGTTCCCAGGCGAACACTGAAGCTTTCTTT. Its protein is CASSSQANTEAFF.

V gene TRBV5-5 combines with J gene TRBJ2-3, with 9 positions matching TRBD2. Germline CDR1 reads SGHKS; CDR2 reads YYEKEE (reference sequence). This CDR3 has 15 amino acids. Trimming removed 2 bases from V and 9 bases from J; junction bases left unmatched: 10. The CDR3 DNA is TGTGCCAGCAGCTTTATAGCGGGAGTAGGAGGAACGCAGTATTTT. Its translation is CASSFIAGVGGTQYF.

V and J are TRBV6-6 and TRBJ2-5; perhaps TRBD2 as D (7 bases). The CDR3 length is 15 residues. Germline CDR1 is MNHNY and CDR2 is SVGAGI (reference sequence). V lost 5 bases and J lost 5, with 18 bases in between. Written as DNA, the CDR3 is TGTGCCAGCAGTCTCTCGGGGGGCTCGGGCGAGACCCAGTACTTC. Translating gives CASSLSGGSGETQYF.

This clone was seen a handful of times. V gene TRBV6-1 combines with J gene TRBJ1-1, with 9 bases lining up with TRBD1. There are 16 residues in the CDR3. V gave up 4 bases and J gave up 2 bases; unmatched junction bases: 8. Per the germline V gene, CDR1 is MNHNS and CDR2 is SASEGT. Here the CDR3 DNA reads TGTGCCAGCAGTGTAATCGTGGGACAGGGAAACACTGAAGCTTTCTTT. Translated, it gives CASSVIVGQGNTEAFF.

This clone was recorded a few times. The CDR3 loop is CFSREDAAYEQYF. Written as DNA, the CDR3 is TGTTTTAGCAGGGAGGACGCGGCCTACGAGCAGTACTTC. The V and J genes are TRBV2 and TRBJ2-7; D is possibly TRBD2 (6 bases). The CDR3 has 13 residues. The germline CDR1 and CDR2 sequences are SNHLY and FYNNEI.

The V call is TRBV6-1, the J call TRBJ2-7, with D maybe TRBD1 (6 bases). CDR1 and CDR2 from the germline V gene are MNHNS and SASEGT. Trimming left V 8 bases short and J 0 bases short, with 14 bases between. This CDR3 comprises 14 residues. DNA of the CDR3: TGTGCCAGCGAGGGACACCTCACCTCCTACGAGCAGTACTTC. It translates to CASEGHLTSYEQYF.

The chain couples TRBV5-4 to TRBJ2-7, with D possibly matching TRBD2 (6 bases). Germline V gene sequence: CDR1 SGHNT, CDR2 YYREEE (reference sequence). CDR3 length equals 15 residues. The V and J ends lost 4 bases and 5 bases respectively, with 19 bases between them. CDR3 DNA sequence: TGTGCCAGCAGCCGGCCGGGACTCATGTTGAACGAGCAGTACTTC. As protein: CASSRPGLMLNEQYF.

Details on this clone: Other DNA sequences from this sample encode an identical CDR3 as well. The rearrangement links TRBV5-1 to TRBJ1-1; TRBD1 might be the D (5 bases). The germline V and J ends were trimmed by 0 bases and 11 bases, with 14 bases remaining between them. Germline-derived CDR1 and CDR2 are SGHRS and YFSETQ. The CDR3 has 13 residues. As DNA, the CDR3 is TGCGCCAGCAGCTTGGAATCCAGGGTTGGGGCTTTCTTT. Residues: CASSLESRVGAFF.

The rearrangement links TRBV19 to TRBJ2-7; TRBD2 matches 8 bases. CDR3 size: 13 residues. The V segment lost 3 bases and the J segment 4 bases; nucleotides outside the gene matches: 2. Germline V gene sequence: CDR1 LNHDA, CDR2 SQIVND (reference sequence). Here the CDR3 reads CASSILAGYEQYF. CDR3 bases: TGTGCCAGTAGTATCTTAGCGGGGTACGAGCAGTACTTC.

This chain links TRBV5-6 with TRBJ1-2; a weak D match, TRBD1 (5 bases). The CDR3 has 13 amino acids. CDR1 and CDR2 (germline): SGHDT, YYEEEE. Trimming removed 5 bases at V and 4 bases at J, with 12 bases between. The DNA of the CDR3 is TGTGCCAGCAGTTTTTCGGGGGGCTATGGCTACACCTTC. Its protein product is CASSFSGGYGYTF.

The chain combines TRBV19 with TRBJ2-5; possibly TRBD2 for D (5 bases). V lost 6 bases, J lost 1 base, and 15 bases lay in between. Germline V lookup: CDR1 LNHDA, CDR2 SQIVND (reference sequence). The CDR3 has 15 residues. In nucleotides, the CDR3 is TGTGCCAGTAGAGACCTCGGACTGTTCCAAGAGACCCAGTACTTC. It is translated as CASRDLGLFQETQYF.

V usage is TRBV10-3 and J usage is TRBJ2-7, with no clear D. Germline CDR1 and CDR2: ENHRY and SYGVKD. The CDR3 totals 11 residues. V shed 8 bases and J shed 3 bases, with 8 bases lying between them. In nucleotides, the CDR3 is TGTGCCATCGGGCCGATCTACGAGCAGTACTTC. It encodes CAIGPIYEQYF.

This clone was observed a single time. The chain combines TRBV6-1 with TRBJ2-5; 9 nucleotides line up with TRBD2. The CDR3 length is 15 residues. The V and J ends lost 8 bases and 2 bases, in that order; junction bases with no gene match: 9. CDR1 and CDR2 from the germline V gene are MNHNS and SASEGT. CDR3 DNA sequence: TGTGCCAGCTCAAAGCAGGCGGGGGGGCAAGAGACCCAGTACTTC. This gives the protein CASSKQAGGQETQYF.

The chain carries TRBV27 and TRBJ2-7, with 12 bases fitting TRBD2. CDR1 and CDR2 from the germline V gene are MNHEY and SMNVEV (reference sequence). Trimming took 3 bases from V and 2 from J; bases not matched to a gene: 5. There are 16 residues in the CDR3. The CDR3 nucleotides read TGTGCCAGCAGTTTCCTAGCGGGAGGGTTGCCCTACGAGCAGTACTTC. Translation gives CASSFLAGGLPYEQYF.

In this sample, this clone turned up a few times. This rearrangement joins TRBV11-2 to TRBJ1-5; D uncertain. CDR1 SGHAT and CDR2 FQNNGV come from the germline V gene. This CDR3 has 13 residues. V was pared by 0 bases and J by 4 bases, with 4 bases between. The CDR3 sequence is CASSLDSNQPQHF. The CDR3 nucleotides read TGTGCCAGCAGCTTAGATAGTAATCAGCCCCAGCATTTT. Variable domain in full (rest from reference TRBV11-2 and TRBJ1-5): EAGVAQSPRYKIIEKRQSVAFWCNPISGHATLYWYQQILGQGPKLLIQFQNNGVVDDSQLPKDRFSAERLKGVDSTLKIQPAKLEDSAVYLCASSLDSNQPQHFGDGTRLSIL.

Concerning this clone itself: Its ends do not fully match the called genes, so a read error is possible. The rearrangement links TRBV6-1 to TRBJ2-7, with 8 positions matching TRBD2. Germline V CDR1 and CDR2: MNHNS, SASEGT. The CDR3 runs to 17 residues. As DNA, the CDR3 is TGTGCCAGCCGTGATGGTAGCGGGGCCTACGAGTTGAACGAGCAGTACTTC. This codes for CASRDGSGAYELNEQYF.

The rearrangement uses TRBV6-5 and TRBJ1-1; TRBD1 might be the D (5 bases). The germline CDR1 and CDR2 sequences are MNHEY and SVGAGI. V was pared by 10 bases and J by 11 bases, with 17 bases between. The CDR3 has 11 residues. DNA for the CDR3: TGTGCCACCCTAAACAGGCAGTCGGCTTTCTTT. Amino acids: CATLNRQSAFF.

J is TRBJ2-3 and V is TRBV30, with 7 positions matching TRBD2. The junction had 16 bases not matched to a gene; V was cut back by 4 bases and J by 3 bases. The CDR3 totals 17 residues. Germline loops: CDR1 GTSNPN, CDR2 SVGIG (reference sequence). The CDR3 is CAWNKFSGGSWTDTQYF. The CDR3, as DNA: TGTGCCTGGAATAAATTTAGTGGCGGGAGTTGGACAGATACGCAGTATTTT.

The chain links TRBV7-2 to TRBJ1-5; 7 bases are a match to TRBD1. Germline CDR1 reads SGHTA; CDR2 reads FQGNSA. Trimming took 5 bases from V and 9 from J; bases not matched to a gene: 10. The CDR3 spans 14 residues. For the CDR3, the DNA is TGTGCCAGCAGCCTTTGGACAGGCCCTCGGCCCCAGCATTTT. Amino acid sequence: CASSLWTGPRPQHF.

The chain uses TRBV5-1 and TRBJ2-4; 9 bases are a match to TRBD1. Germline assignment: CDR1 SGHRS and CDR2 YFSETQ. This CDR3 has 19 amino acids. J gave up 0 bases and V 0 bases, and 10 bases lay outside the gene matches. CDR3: CASSLGTGQGGLAKNIQYF. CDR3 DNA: TGCGCCAGCAGCTTGGGAACGGGACAGGGAGGTTTAGCCAAAAACATTCAGTACTTC. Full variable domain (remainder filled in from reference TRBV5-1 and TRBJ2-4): KAGVTQTPRYLIKTRGQQVTLSCSPISGHRSVSWYQQTPGQGLQFLFEYFSETQRNKGNFPGRFSGRQFSNSRSEMNVSTLELGDSALYLCASSLGTGQGGLAKNIQYFGAGTRLSVL.

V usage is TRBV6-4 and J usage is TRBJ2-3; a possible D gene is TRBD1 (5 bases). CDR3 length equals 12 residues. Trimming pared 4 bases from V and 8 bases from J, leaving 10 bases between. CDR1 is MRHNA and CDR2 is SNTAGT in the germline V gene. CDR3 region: CASSASQGTQYF. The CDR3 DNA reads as TGTGCCAGCAGTGCTTCCCAGGGTACGCAGTATTTT.

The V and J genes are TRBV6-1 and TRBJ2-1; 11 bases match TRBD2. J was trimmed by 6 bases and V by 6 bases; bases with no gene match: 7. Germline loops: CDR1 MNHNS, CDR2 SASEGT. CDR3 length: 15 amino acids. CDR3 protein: CASRATSGSSNEQFF. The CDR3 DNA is TGTGCCAGCAGGGCTACTAGCGGGAGTTCCAATGAGCAGTTCTTC.

The CDR3 sequence is CASSPTGTDYEQYF. DNA for the CDR3: TGCGCCAGCAGCCCTACCGGGACAGACTACGAGCAGTACTTC. The chain employs TRBV5-1 and TRBJ2-7, with 7 bases identical to TRBD1. CDR1 SGHRS and CDR2 YFSETQ come from the germline V gene. The CDR3 extends over 14 amino acids. The junction had 7 bases not matched to a gene; V was cut back by 4 bases and J by 3 bases.

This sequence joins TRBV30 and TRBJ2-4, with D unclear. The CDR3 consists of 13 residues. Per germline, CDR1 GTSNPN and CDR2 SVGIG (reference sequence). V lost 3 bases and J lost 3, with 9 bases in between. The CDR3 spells CAWRKPDKNIQYF. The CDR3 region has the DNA TGTGCCTGGAGAAAGCCTGACAAAAACATTCAGTACTTC.